This passage covers 6 T cell receptor beta chains from one sample sequenced in a study of T cell repertoires in cytomegalovirus infection. TCRdb independently ran MiXCR on the reads; one entry per CDR3 protein. Among hundreds of thousands of distinct CDR3 sequences listed, roughly 33% were seen once. Antigens of these TCRs are unknown. The sequenced sample was cultured PBMCs, obtained from culture after CMV antigen stimulation. Source of these receptors: a human donor in good health (CMV status not recorded). Some clones in this sample may be carry-over from other donors' samples.

The chain joins TRBV20-1 to TRBJ2-5, with D uncertain. Germline assignment: CDR1 DFQATT and CDR2 SNEGSKA (reference sequence). CDR3 length equals 13 residues. Trimming shortened V by 3 bases and J by 7 bases, and 15 bases separated the two germline ends. CDR3 sequence reads: CSASGSNLGTQYF. CDR3 bases: TGCAGTGCTAGTGGGTCGAATTTGGGGACCCAGTACTTC.

The chain uses TRBV7-2 and TRBJ2-7, with D maybe TRBD1 (5 bases). CDR3 length: 17 amino acids. V was clipped by 5 bases and J by 4 bases, with 24 bases between them. CDR1 is SGHTA, CDR2 FQGNSA, per germline. DNA of the CDR3: TGTGCCAGCAGCCGCAGGGCCCCGGGCCATTCTTTTTACGAGCAGTACTTC. Residues: CASSRRAPGHSFYEQYF.

This clonotype was found a few times. V and J are TRBV19 and TRBJ1-5; 8 nucleotides match TRBD1. With V trimmed by 5 bases and J by 2 bases, 5 bases remained unmatched. Per germline, CDR1 LNHDA and CDR2 SQIVND (reference sequence). The CDR3 length is 15 residues. In DNA form, the CDR3 reads TGTGCCAGTAGTCAAACAGGGGGAGGCAATCAGCCCCAGCATTTT. It codes for CASSQTGGGNQPQHF.

This clonotype showed up just a few times. The J gene is TRBJ1-2, the V gene TRBV28; maybe TRBD1 (5 bases). V lost 3 bases and J lost 2, with 13 bases in between. Germline CDR1 is MDHEN and CDR2 is SYDVKM. This CDR3 region has 15 residues. The CDR3 nucleotides read TGTGCCAGCAGTTTCAGAGACAGATCAAACTATGGCTACACCTTC. This translates into CASSFRDRSNYGYTF.

In DNA, the CDR3 is TGTGCCAGCAGTCCCCACCCTTATGGCTACACCTTC. The encoded protein is CASSPHPYGYTF. The V gene is TRBV6-6, the J gene TRBJ1-2; D gene ambiguous. This CDR3 region has 12 residues. Germline V CDR1 and CDR2: MNHNY, SVGAGI (reference sequence). The V end lost 5 bases, the J end lost 5 bases, and 9 bases lay between the germline ends.

The V gene is TRBV27, the J gene TRBJ2-1; tentative D call: TRBD2 (5 bases). Germline V gene sequence: CDR1 MNHEY, CDR2 SMNVEV (reference sequence). The CDR3 spans 15 residues. Trimming took off 9 bases at V and 9 bases at J, with 24 bases between the two ends. The CDR3 sequence: CARSRTDWGVIEQFF. The DNA of the CDR3 is TGTGCCAGAAGCCGGACGGACTGGGGTGTGATTGAGCAGTTCTTC.